The clone carrying this T cell receptor (beta chain) occurred a few times. This specimen comes from a study of blood T cells in healthy people across ages. Together with a sample-barcoded 5' primer, a J-beta primer mix was included in a second PCR lasting about 7 to 11 cycles. TCRdb re-called the 5' RACE reads through MiXCR, storing one row per CDR3 protein. The data show almost 1 million distinct CDR3 sequences, roughly 51% seen once. J was trimmed by 2 bases and V by 4 bases; bases with no gene match: 2. The germline V gene encodes CDR1 ENHRY and CDR2 SYGVKD. This CDR3 has 15 amino acids. Every donor provided around 9.5 milliliters of peripheral blood.

Sequencing was carried out using blood. V gene TRBV10-3 combines with J gene TRBJ2-5, with 12 bases identical to TRBD2. This sequence was found in a woman in her sixties in good health. CDR3 nucleotides: TGTGCCATCAGTGTGACTAGCGGGGGTCAAGAGACCCAGTACTTC. It yields the protein CAISVTSGGQETQYF.